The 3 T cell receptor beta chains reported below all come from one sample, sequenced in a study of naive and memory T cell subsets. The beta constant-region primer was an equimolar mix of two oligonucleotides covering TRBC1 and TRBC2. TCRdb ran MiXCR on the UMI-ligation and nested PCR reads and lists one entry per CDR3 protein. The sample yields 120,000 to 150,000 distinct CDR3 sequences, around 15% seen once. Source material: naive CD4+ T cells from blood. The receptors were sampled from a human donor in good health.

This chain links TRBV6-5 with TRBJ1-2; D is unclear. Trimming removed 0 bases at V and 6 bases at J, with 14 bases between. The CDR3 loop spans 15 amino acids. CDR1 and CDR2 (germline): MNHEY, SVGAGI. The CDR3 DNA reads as TGTGCCAGCAGTTACTCTCGCACGGTGGTGGATGGCTACACCTTC. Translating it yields CASSYSRTVVDGYTF.

CDR3 protein: CASGRKNTEAFF. CDR3 DNA sequence: TGTGCCAGCGGACGTAAGAACACTGAAGCTTTCTTT. The genes are TRBV14 and TRBJ1-1; D ambiguous. Germline V lookup: CDR1 SGHDN, CDR2 FVKESK. The CDR3 is 12 residues long. V shed 8 bases and J shed 1 base, with 8 bases lying between them.

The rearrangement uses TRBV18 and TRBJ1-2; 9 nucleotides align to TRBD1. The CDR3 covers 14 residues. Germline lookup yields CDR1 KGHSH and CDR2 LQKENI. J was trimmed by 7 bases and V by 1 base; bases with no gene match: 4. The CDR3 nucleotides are TGTGCCAGCTCACCACAACAGGGGGCACCTGGCTACACCTTC. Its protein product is CASSPQQGAPGYTF.